The 17 T cell receptor beta chains listed next were all sequenced from one sample in a study of CD8 T cells in ankylosing spondylitis. The antigens of these receptors remain unknown. Overall study findings and caveats: Ankylosing spondylitis blood appeared to carry a characteristic TCR beta motif of several highly homologous variants.

TCRdb reprocessed the 5' RACE reads via MiXCR and lists one record per CDR3 protein. The table records fewer than 450,000 distinct CDR3 sequences, about a sixth of them present only once. The sequencing input was blood, either unsorted or a sorted T cell fraction (not recorded which). The receptors were gathered from a male donor with ankylosing spondylitis.

The chain has TRBV4-3 and TRBJ2-3; 10 bases are a match to TRBD2. The germline gives CDR1 LGHNA, CDR2 YSLEER. The J segment lost 4 bases and the V segment lost 0 bases, leaving 13 bases of the junction unmatched. The CDR3 consists of 19 residues. CDR3 protein: CASSQDVLAGAVVSDTQYF. In nucleotides, the CDR3 is TGCGCCAGCAGCCAAGATGTGCTAGCGGGAGCGGTGGTCTCAGATACGCAGTATTTT.

This sequence joins TRBV27 and TRBJ2-6; no clear D. Germline values: CDR1 MNHEY, CDR2 SMNVEV (reference sequence). CDR3 length: 14 amino acids. Trimming took 6 bases from V and 4 from J, leaving 10 bases between them. The CDR3 region is CASSLSVGANVLTF. CDR3 coding DNA: TGTGCCAGCAGCCTCTCTGTAGGGGCCAACGTCCTGACTTTC.

The chain carries TRBV5-1 and TRBJ2-3, with D possibly TRBD2 on 5 matching bases. The CDR3 sequence is 17 residues long. Germline CDR1 SGHRS, CDR2 YFSETQ. V was cut by 4 bases and J by 4 bases, with 22 bases left in between. The CDR3 is CASSQIQLVPRPDTQYF. CDR3 DNA sequence: TGCGCCAGCAGCCAAATTCAACTAGTCCCCCGACCAGATACGCAGTATTTT.

The CDR3 region is CASSPRVGGPYEQYF. In DNA form, the CDR3 reads TGTGCCAGCAGCCCCCGGGTTGGGGGTCCATACGAGCAGTACTTC. The genes are TRBV7-2 and TRBJ2-7, with D perhaps assigned TRBD1 or TRBD2 (5 bases each). The CDR3 runs to 15 residues. Per the germline V gene, CDR1 is SGHTA and CDR2 is FQGNSA. V was trimmed by 5 bases and J by 4 bases, leaving 18 bases between them.

The chain employs TRBV6-2 or TRBV6-3 and TRBJ1-6; 7 bases are shared with TRBD1. The CDR3 totals 22 residues. The germline gives CDR1 MNHEY, CDR2 SVGEGT. J gave up 0 bases and V 5 bases, and 22 bases lay outside the gene matches. CDR3 amino acids: CASSPTPPTGISMGSYNSPLHF. CDR3 nucleotide sequence: TGTGCCAGCAGTCCGACACCCCCGACAGGGATCAGTATGGGCTCCTATAATTCACCCCTCCACTTT.

A few counts support this clonotype. The V call is TRBV7-2, the J call TRBJ2-7, with TRBD1 matching 9 bases. CDR3 size: 14 residues. Trimming took 1 base from V and 7 from J; bases not matched to a gene: 5. Germline V lookup: CDR1 SGHTA, CDR2 FQGNSA. CDR3 nucleotide sequence: TGTGCCAGCAGCTTAGAGGGACAGGGTTGGGAGCAGTACTTC. Translation gives CASSLEGQGWEQYF.

The rearrangement joins TRBV6-5 to TRBJ1-3, with D maybe TRBD1 (5 bases). There are 14 residues in the CDR3. The germline gives CDR1 MNHEY, CDR2 SVGAGI. Between the trimmed V and J ends, which lost 2 bases and 2 bases, there was a span of 7 bases. CDR3 in amino acids: CASSYKGPGNTIYF. The DNA for the CDR3 is TGTGCCAGCAGTTACAAGGGACCTGGAAACACCATATATTTT.

This clonotype was counted between two and nine times. This chain links TRBV6-4 with TRBJ2-3; TRBD2 is a possible D gene (5 bases). Germline V gives CDR1 MRHNA, CDR2 SNTAGT. V was shortened by 0 bases and J by 2 bases, with 12 bases between the two germline ends. The CDR3 is 16 amino acids. The CDR3: CASSDSWPSPTDTQYF. The DNA of the CDR3 is TGTGCCAGCAGTGACTCATGGCCTAGCCCCACAGATACGCAGTATTTT.

This clonotype was detected many times. The chain combines TRBV11-1 with TRBJ2-1; 8 bases are a match to TRBD2. V dropped 0 bases and J dropped 4; count of bases not matched to a gene: 14. This CDR3 comprises 19 residues. CDR1 and CDR2 (germline): SGHAT, FQDESV (reference sequence). CDR3 amino acids: CASSLARLSVAGMYNEQFF. The CDR3 bases are TGTGCCAGCAGCTTAGCGCGACTTTCAGTAGCGGGGATGTACAATGAGCAGTTCTTC.

The chain links TRBV28 to TRBJ1-2; D gene ambiguous. The CDR3 is 17 amino acids. Germline V gene lookup returns CDR1 MDHEN and CDR2 SYDVKM. V lost 6 bases and J lost 3, with 23 bases in between. Here the CDR3 reads CASSAPGGPPPYYGYTF. The CDR3 nucleotides are TGTGCCAGCAGCGCCCCTGGAGGGCCCCCCCCCTACTATGGCTACACCTTC.

CDR3 loop: CASSFVFSSDTQYF. The CDR3 DNA sequence: TGTGCCAGCAGCTTCGTATTTAGCTCAGATACGCAGTATTTT. The chain employs TRBV11-2 and TRBJ2-3; D uncertain. With 3 bases removed from V and 4 bases from J, the gap between germline ends came to 11 bases. Germline V gene lookup returns CDR1 SGHAT and CDR2 FQNNGV. The length of the CDR3 is 14 residues.

As to this clonotype: At one of its ends the junction is not consistent with the germline gene, which may arise from a read error. This chain links TRBV5-1 with TRBJ2-1, with 16 nucleotides matching TRBD2. The CDR3 totals 13 residues. Germline CDR1 and CDR2: SGHRS and YFSETQ. This CDR3 reads CASSEGLAGGWIF. The CDR3 DNA reads as TGCGCCAGCAGCGAGGGACTAGCGGGAGGGTGGATCTTC.

This clonotype was detected only a few times. This chain uses TRBV4-1 with TRBJ1-2, with D hard to call. This CDR3 spans 15 amino acids. Germline V CDR1 and CDR2: MGHRA, YSYEKL. The V end was cut by 1 base, the J end by 7 bases, with 16 bases between. The CDR3 DNA reads TGCGCCAGCAGCCAAGCGGGTTGGAAGGAATTTGGCTACACCTTC. Its translation is CASSQAGWKEFGYTF.

The gene calls are TRBV4-2 and TRBJ2-2; TRBD1 aligns across 8 bases. Germline trimming cut 2 bases from V and 8 bases from J; bases unmatched to any gene: 10. Germline CDR1 LGHNA, CDR2 YNFKEQ. The CDR3 has 16 residues. CDR3 nucleotide sequence: TGTGCCAGCAGCCAACCAGGGGGCGAGCGGCCTGGGGAGCTGTTTTTT. Its translation is CASSQPGGERPGELFF.

This clonotype has a handful of counts. CDR3 DNA sequence: TGTGCCAGCAGCTTAGCGTCGGTAAACACTGAAGCTTTCTTT. Protein sequence: CASSLASVNTEAFF. The rearrangement joins TRBV7-9 to TRBJ1-1; D is ambiguous. V was shortened by 0 bases and J by 2 bases, with 7 bases between the two germline ends. Germline assignment: CDR1 SEHNR and CDR2 FQNEAQ (reference sequence). There are 14 residues in the CDR3.

This chain joins TRBV7-8 and TRBJ2-2; TRBD1 aligns across 7 bases. The germline V gene encodes CDR1 SGHVS and CDR2 FQNEAQ. Trimming at V came to 8 bases and at J to 2 bases, leaving 5 bases not matched to a gene. This CDR3 is built from 14 residues. CDR3 region: CASPGQINTGELFF. In nucleotides, the CDR3 is TGTGCCAGCCCGGGACAGATTAACACCGGGGAGCTGTTTTTT.

The sample holds a few counts of this clonotype. V is TRBV4-1 and J is TRBJ2-2, with unresolved D. Germline V lookup: CDR1 MGHRA, CDR2 YSYEKL. This CDR3 is 16 amino acids long. The ends were cut back, 8 bases at V and 3 bases at J, with 19 bases in the middle. CDR3 in amino acids: CASSLLSGYYTGELFF. The CDR3 DNA sequence: TGCGCCAGCTCCCTCCTTTCGGGTTATTACACCGGGGAGCTGTTTTTT.